This T cell receptor beta chain stems from a study of sequential checkpoint blockade in melanoma (dated by TCRdb to the late 2010s). Regarding the complete study: Patients were assigned by 1:1 randomization to either first-line nivolumab followed by ipilimumab (arm A) or ipilimumab followed by nivolumab (arm B). Maintenance nivolumab was given following each of the two trial sequences. The study at large found these results: Validation of the response-prediction model combining TCR metrics and mutation burden is needed in larger, independent patient cohorts.

Measured from the cysteine to the phenylalanine, the CDR3 is 14 residues long. Only the CDR3 portion is preserved as DNA: 42 bases, with reading frame beginning at the first base. The germline V gene provides CDR1 MNHEY and CDR2 SVGAGI. The V end loses 5 bases and the J end loses 2 bases, and a stretch of 12 bases separates them. This clone was observed a few times. Its specific antigen is unknown. No much larger clone exists at a distance of one base, and base qualities are not known. Taken with the paper, the label for treatment or condition translates to: randomized to nivolumab then ipilimumab (arm A) or the reverse (arm B). No trial patient had received prior DNA-damaging chemotherapy. A FACS Aria II flow cytometer was used to sort live CD3+CD8+ cells that were negative for CD19 and CD56 from thawed PBMCs. Samples were obtained from patients with melanoma enrolled in CheckMate 064, a randomized, open-label phase II trial of sequential checkpoint blockade. Peripheral blood mononuclear cells were collected by leukapheresis, purified using Ficoll-Paque, and frozen in human serum containing roughly 10% DMSO. Immediately after sorting, the purity of the sorted blood CD3+CD8+ cells was confirmed to be >98%, and DNA was then extracted.

The immunoSEQ Assay was used to immunosequence TCRbeta CDR3 regions from genomic DNA. Genomic DNA was amplified by bias-controlled multiplex PCR before high-throughput sequencing. As for the original processing: To quantify the absolute abundance of each unique TCRbeta CDR3 region, the sequences were collapsed and filtered. Clonality was defined as 1 minus Pielou's evenness and was calculated using productive rearrangements only. A previously published method was used to identify clones with significantly greater frequencies in on-treatment samples than in baseline samples. TCRdb took this table from immuneACCESS and kept in-frame rearrangements with V and J called. Such tables lack part of the clones; where checked against another copy, unresolved V genes explain under half of the gap, and the rest is unexplained. V and J calls and clone size come straight from that table; D and trimming were deduced from the DNA. Recorded for this sample are some 17,000 clones; around 69% of them occurred a single time. 20% to 25% of the sample belongs to the ten largest clones.

Sequenced here: CD8+ T cells sorted from blood (inferred from file names), sampled from a patient given nivolumab and ipilimumab in sequence. The chain employs TRBV6-5 and TRBJ1-1; confidence is insufficient to name the D gene. The clonotype originates from a human donor with melanoma. The CDR3 in this case is CASSADTSNTEAFF. The DNA is TGTGCCAGCAGTGCCGACACCTCAAACACTGAAGCTTTCTTT.